This T cell receptor (beta chain) was profiled in a study of OX40 agonist ivuxolimab in advanced cancers. Across the whole study: Roughly two fifths of patients had received prior checkpoint inhibitor therapy.

In regard to this clone: Its antigen is unidentified.

Trimming at V came to 0 bases and at J to 6 bases, leaving 3 bases not matched to a gene. CDR1 is SGHRS, CDR2 YFSETQ, per germline. This CDR3 region has 14 residues. Repertoires were generated with immunoSEQ multiplex PCR, while TCRdb's copy carries only in-frame clones and drops some. This repertoire shows about 80,000 clones, approximately 95% found once; its top ten account for approximately 11%. The study's findings and limits: Individuals who were partial responders at 0.1-3.0 mg/kg had clonal expansion that ranked among the lowest. A proportion of nonresponders additionally exhibited low normalized T-cell clonal expansion. Researchers did not determine the expanded peripheral T cells' antigen specificity.

Material: CD4+ or CD8+ T cells sorted from blood, obtained in a trial of the OX40 agonist ivuxolimab. The chain joins TRBV5-1 to TRBJ2-7, with 10 nucleotides matching TRBD2. The TCR comes from an adult with an advanced solid tumor such as melanoma, head and neck, liver or kidney cancer. CDR3 sequence: CASSLASGRSEQYF. CDR3 coding DNA: TGCGCCAGCAGCTTGGCTAGCGGGAGAAGCGAGCAGTACTTC.